The clone carrying this TCR beta chain was seen more than once but under ten times. Its antigen is unidentified. The sample originates from a study of cytomegalovirus exposure and HLA in healthy donors. The V and J ends lost 10 bases and 0 bases respectively, with 18 bases between them. Looked up from germline, CDR1 is MNHNS and CDR2 is SASEGT. The CDR3 has 15 amino acids. Study-wide results and limits: Roughly uniform sequencing depth across donors was assumed, possibly incorrectly. Some V segments, TRBV6-2 and TRBV6-3 among them, were indistinguishable and were therefore excluded.

A multiplex PCR was run with 60 Vbeta primers and 13 Jbeta primers. Produced via immunoSEQ multiplex PCR; TCRdb's table is partial and in-frame only. The sample carries under 300,000 clones, more than 55% recorded once. The sequence came from a female donor in good health and CMV-seronegative. The source material was PBMCs. V and J are TRBV6-1 and TRBJ1-2, with D perhaps matching TRBD1 (5 bases). This CDR3 reads CANRDVGEANYGYTF. The CDR3 DNA sequence: TGTGCCAACAGAGATGTAGGGGAGGCTAACTATGGCTACACCTTC.